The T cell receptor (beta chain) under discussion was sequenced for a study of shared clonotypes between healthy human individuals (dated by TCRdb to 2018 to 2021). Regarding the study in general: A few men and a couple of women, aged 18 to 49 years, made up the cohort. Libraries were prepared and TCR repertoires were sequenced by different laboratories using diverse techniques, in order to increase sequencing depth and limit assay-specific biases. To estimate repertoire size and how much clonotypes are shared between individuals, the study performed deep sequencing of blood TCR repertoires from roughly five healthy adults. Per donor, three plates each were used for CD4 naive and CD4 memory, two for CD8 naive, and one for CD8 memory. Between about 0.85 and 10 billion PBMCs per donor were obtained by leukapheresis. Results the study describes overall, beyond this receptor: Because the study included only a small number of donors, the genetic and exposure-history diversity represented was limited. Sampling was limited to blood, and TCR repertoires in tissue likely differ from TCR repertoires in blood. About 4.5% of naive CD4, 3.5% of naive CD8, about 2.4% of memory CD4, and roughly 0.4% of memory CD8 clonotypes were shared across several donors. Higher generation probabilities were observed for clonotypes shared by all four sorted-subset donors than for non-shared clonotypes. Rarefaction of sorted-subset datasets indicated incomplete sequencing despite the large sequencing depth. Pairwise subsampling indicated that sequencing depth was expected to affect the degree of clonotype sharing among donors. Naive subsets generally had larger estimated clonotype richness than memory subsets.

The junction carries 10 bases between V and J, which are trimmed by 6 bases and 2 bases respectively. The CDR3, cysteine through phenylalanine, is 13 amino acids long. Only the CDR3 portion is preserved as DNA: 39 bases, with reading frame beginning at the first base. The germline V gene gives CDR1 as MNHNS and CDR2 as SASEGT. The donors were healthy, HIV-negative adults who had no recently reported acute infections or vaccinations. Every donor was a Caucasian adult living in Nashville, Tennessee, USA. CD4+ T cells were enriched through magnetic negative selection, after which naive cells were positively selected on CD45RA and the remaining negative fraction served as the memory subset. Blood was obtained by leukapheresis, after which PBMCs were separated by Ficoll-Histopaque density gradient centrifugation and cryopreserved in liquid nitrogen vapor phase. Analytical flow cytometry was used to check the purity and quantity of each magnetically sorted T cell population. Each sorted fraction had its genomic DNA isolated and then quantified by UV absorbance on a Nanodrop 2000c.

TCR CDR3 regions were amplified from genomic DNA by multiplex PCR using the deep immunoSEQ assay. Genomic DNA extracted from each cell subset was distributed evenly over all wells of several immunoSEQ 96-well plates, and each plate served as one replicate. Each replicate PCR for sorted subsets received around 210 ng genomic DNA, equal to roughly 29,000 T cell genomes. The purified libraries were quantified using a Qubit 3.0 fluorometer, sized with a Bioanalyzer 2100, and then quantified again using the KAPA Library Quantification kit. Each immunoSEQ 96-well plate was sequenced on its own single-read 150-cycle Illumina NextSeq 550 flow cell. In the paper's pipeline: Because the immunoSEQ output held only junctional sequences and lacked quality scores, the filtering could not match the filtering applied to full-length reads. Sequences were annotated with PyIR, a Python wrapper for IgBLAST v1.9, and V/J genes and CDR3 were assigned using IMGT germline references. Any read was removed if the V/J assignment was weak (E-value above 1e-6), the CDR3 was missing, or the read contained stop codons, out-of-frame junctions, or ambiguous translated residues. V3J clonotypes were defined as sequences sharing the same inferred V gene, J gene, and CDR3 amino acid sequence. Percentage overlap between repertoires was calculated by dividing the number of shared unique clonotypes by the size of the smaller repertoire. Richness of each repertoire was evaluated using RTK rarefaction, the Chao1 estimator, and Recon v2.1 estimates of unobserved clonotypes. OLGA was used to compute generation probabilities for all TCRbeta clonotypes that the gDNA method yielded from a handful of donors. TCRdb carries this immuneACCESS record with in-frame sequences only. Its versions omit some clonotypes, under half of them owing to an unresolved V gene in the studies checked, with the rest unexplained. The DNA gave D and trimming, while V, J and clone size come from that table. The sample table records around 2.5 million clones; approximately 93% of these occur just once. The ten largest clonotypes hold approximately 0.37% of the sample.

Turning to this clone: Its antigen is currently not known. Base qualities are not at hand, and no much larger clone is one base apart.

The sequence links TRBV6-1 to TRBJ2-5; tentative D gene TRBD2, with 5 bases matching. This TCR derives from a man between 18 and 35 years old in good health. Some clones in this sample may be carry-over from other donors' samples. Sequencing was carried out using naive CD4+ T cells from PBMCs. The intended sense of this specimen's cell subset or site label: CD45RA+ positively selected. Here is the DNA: TGTGCCAGCAGACGGAGACTACAAGAGACCCAGTACTTC. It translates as CASRRRLQETQYF.